This entry lists 6 T cell receptor beta chains sequenced from one sample in a study of CD8 T cells in ankylosing spondylitis. Study outcomes and limitations: What seemed typical of ankylosing spondylitis blood was a TCR beta motif built from roughly eight highly homologous variants.

Their antigens are not known. Each CDR3 protein is one row after TCRdb ran MiXCR on the 5' RACE reads. The table lists roughly 700,000 distinct CDR3 sequences, over 15% of them singletons. Sequences were obtained from blood, either unsorted or a sorted T cell fraction (not recorded which). The origin of the receptors is a male donor with ankylosing spondylitis.

This clonotype was detected only a few times. CDR3 protein: CASSLLTAQETQYF. CDR3 nucleotide sequence: TGCGCCAGCAGCTTATTGACGGCTCAAGAGACCCAGTACTTC. The V call is TRBV5-1, the J call TRBJ2-5; no firm D call. V dropped 2 bases and J dropped 2 bases, with 10 bases sitting between them. The germline gives CDR1 SGHRS, CDR2 YFSETQ. This CDR3 is 14 amino acids long.

The rearrangement uses TRBV7-9 and TRBJ2-3; D is unclear. This CDR3 is 14 amino acids long. The V end was cut by 6 bases, the J end by 4 bases, with 14 bases between. CDR1 and CDR2 (germline): SEHNR, FQNEAQ (reference sequence). The CDR3 here is CASSFSGVADTQYF. CDR3 DNA sequence: TGTGCCAGCAGTTTCTCTGGGGTGGCAGATACGCAGTATTTT.

J is TRBJ1-1 and V is TRBV12-3 or TRBV12-4, with a possible D match to TRBD1 (5 bases). The CDR3 sequence is 11 residues long. V was trimmed by 4 bases and J by 6 bases, leaving 6 bases between them. In nucleotides, the CDR3 is TGTGCCAGCAGTTCAGGGTCTGAAGCTTTCTTT. This codes for CASSSGSEAFF.

The genes are TRBV12-3 or TRBV12-4 and TRBJ1-3; D unclear. CDR3 length: 13 amino acids. V was shortened by 8 bases and J by 4 bases, with 12 bases between the two germline ends. For the CDR3, the DNA is TGTGCCAGCCTCCTCGGTTGGGGAAACACCATATATTTT. The encoded protein is CASLLGWGNTIYF.

The rearrangement links TRBV9 to TRBJ1-4; 7 bases align to TRBD1. Germline V CDR1 and CDR2: SGDLS, YYNGEE. CDR3 size: 17 residues. V dropped 0 bases and J dropped 1; count of bases not matched to a gene: 6. For the CDR3, the DNA is TGTGCCAGCAGCGTAGGGCAGGGGGTGAAAACTAATGAAAAACTGTTTTTT. Amino acids: CASSVGQGVKTNEKLFF.

The rearrangement links TRBV27 to TRBJ2-7; D uncertain. The CDR3 loop spans 13 amino acids. V shed 1 base and J shed 6 bases, with 10 bases lying between them. Germline V CDR1 and CDR2: MNHEY, SMNVEV (reference sequence). CDR3 bases: TGTGCCAGCAGTTTATTCTCCCTGGGCGAGCAGTACTTC. This translates into CASSLFSLGEQYF.